This is a list of T cell receptor beta chains from one sample in a study of cytomegalovirus exposure and HLA in healthy donors. Clones were sequenced by immunoSEQ multiplex PCR, and TCRdb holds only the in-frame ones, with some missing. The top ten clones hold roughly 11% of a sample with fewer than 150,000 clones, less than 80% of them seen once. Sequencing was performed on PBMCs. The receptors originated from a woman between 45 and 60 years old in good health and CMV-seropositive. Both conserved end residues are part of each CDR3. A D gene is named only where the DNA matches it firmly. Not all rows give a size; the values are once, few, many and, for expanded clones, a class.

d_call | clone_size | j_call | v_call | cdr3_nt | cdr3_aa
. | . | TRBJ1-2 | TRBV5-1 | TGCGCCAGCAGCTCTCCAGGGGCCAGCTATGGCTACACCTTC | CASSSPGASYGYTF
TRBD1 | . | TRBJ2-7 | TRBV10-2 | TGCGCCAGCAGTAAAACCTACCTAACAGGGGCCTACGAGCAGTACTTC | CASSKTYLTGAYEQYF
TRBD1 | few | TRBJ1-1 | TRBV5-1 | TGCGCCAGCAGCCCAACAGGGGTCCAACATCCAGCTTTCTTT | CASSPTGVQHPAFF
. | . | TRBJ2-5 | TRBV6-6 | TGTGCCAGCAGTTATTTAGAGGGGGGGTACCAAGAGACCCAGTACTTC | CASSYLEGGYQETQYF
. | . | TRBJ1-4 | TRBV9 | TGTGCCAGCAGCCCGAATACCGTGGCGGGGGAAAAACTGTTTTTT | CASSPNTVAGEKLFF
. | . | TRBJ2-7 | TRBV2 | TGTGCCAGCAGTGGGGAGACAGGGAGGAACGAGCAGTACTTC | CASSGETGRNEQYF
TRBD1 | . | TRBJ1-5 | TRBV27 | TGTGCCAGCAGTCTATACTCGACAGGGTCCAATCAGCCCCAGCATTTT | CASSLYSTGSNQPQHF
TRBD1 | . | TRBJ2-1 | TRBV7-9 | TGTGCCAGCAGTCCGGACAGGAGCTCCTACAATGAGCAGTTCTTC | CASSPDRSSYNEQFF
. | . | TRBJ1-1 | TRBV4-2 | TGTGCCAGCAGCCAAGATAGGGGGGGGATGAACACTGAAGCTTTCTTT | CASSQDRGGMNTEAFF
. | . | TRBJ1-4 | TRBV9 | TGTGCCAGCAGCGTAGGATTGGGGGCCGGTGAAAAACTGTTTTTT | CASSVGLGAGEKLFF
. | . | TRBJ1-2 | TRBV5-1 | TGCGCCAGCAGCGCCCAAACAGGGAACTATGGCTACACCTTC | CASSAQTGNYGYTF
TRBD2 | . | TRBJ2-1 | TRBV19 | TGTGCCAGTAGTATCGGGACTAGCGGGGGGAGCTACAATGAGCAGTTCTTC | CASSIGTSGGSYNEQFF
TRBD2 | . | TRBJ2-1 | TRBV4-3 | TGCGCCAGCAGCCAAGATGAAACGGGAGGGTACAATGAGCAGTTCTTC | CASSQDETGGYNEQFF
TRBD1 | . | TRBJ2-1 | TRBV6-5 | TGTGCCAGCAGTTACGGGGGGAACAGGGGGATGGATGAGCAGTTCTTC | CASSYGGNRGMDEQFF
. | . | TRBJ1-1 | TRBV7-6 | TGTGCCAGCAGCAGACTGCCCGGAGGGATGAACACTGAAGCTTTCTTT | CASSRLPGGMNTEAFF
. | . | TRBJ1-5 | TRBV7-8 | TGTGCCAGCAGCTTAGAGTTGGTCAGGGGACATCAGCCCCAGCATTTT | CASSLELVRGHQPQHF
TRBD1 | . | TRBJ1-2 | TRBV7-2 | TGTGCCAGCAGCTTACCGGGACAGCTTAACTATGGCTACACCTTC | CASSLPGQLNYGYTF
. | . | TRBJ1-1 | TRBV28 | TGTGCCAGCAGTTTCCAATTACCTTACACAGAGAACACTGAAGCTTTCTTT | CASSFQLPYTENTEAFF
TRBD1 | . | TRBJ1-5 | TRBV28 | TGTGCCAGCTCAGGGGGTGGGAGCAATCAGCCCCAGCATTTT | CASSGGGSNQPQHF
. | . | TRBJ2-5 | TRBV4-1 | TGCGCCAGCAGCCAAGCCGGGCAAGTTGGCGGGAACCAAGAGACCCAGTACTTC | CASSQAGQVGGNQETQYF
TRBD1 | . | TRBJ1-1 | TRBV27 | TGTGCCAGCAGTGACAGGGCCTCCACTGAAGCTTTCTTT | CASSDRASTEAFF
TRBD2 | . | TRBJ2-1 | TRBV7-7 | TGTGCCAGCAGCCCCGGACTAGCGCTGAGCTCCTACAATGAGCAGTTCTTC | CASSPGLALSSYNEQFF
TRBD1 | once | TRBJ2-7 | TRBV12-5 | TGTGCTAGTGACCCTTTGAGGGACAGACCCTACGAGCAGTACTTC | CASDPLRDRPYEQYF
TRBD2 | . | TRBJ2-1 | TRBV4-3 | TGCGCCAGCAGCCCCGAGGGACTAGAGTTATACAATGAGCAGTTCTTC | CASSPEGLELYNEQFF
. | . | TRBJ1-2 | TRBV28 | TGTGCCAGCACCGGGGGGTGGGACCCTAACTATGGCTACACCTTC | CASTGGWDPNYGYTF
. | once | TRBJ1-2 | TRBV7-9 | TGTGCCAGCAGCTTGAGTCTAGGTGTTAACTATGGCTACACCTTC | CASSLSLGVNYGYTF